The 10 T cell receptor beta chains given below trace back to one sample, sequenced in a study of T cells after yellow fever vaccination (dated 2019 in TCRdb). Receptor amplification or capture employed 5' RACE. The reads were generated on an Illumina HiSeq 2500. TCRdb reworked the public reads: Q25 trimming with fastp, MiXCR clone assembly, productive beta chains retained. Identical CDR3 proteins give one entry, which carries the most common genes and DNA. In all, the sample holds about 580,000 distinct CDR3 sequences, and around 16% of those were seen once. The top ten clonotypes cover roughly 17% of the sample. The treatment or condition label, as the study defines it: live attenuated yellow fever vaccine strain. The sequences come from PBMCs, collected 4 to 6 days after the first yellow fever vaccination. The receptors derive from a man aged 18 to 29 who received the YFV17D yellow fever vaccine.

The V and J genes are TRBV7-7 and TRBJ2-7; D is unclear. CDR1 and CDR2 (germline): SSHAT, FNYEAQ (reference sequence). This CDR3 comprises 15 residues. The V end lost 1 base, the J end lost 1 base, and 11 bases lay between the germline ends. The CDR3, as DNA: TGTGCCAGCAGCTTAGGATTCGGACCTTCCTACGAGCAGTACTTC. Its translation: CASSLGFGPSYEQYF.

Here the CDR3 DNA reads TGTGCCATCAGTGCCGAAAAGACCCCGAGGGGCGAGCAGTACGTC. Encoded protein: CAISAEKTPRGEQYV. This chain links TRBV10-3 with TRBJ2-7; possibly TRBD1 or TRBD2 for D (5 bases each). V lost 4 bases and J lost 6, with 19 bases in between. CDR3 length: 15 amino acids. Germline assignment: CDR1 ENHRY and CDR2 SYGVKD.

This clonotype was seen more than once but under ten times. CDR3 loop: CASSQGARQPQHF. The CDR3 bases are TGTGCCAGTAGTCAGGGGGCTCGACAGCCCCAGCATTTT. The chain carries TRBV19 and TRBJ1-5; 8 bases agree with TRBD1. The germline V gene has CDR1 LNHDA and CDR2 SQIVND (reference sequence). The CDR3 runs to 13 residues. Losses at the gene ends were 5 bases for V and 7 bases for J; bases not matched to a gene: 4.

The chain joins TRBV15 to TRBJ2-5; D may be TRBD1 or TRBD2 (5 bases each). V was shortened by 0 bases and J by 4 bases, with 9 bases between the two germline ends. The CDR3 runs 14 residues. Germline V CDR1 and CDR2: LNHNV, YYDKDF (reference sequence). CDR3 DNA sequence: TGTGCCACCAGCAGAGAGAGGGGTCGAGAGACCCAGTACTTC. Translated, it gives CATSRERGRETQYF.

This clonotype was picked up many times. The chain carries TRBV7-2 and TRBJ1-5; no clear D gene. Trimming took 1 base from V and 0 from J, leaving 4 bases between them. Germline V lookup: CDR1 SGHTA, CDR2 FQGNSA. The CDR3 is 14 residues long. DNA for the CDR3: TGTGCCAGCAGCTTAGTCAGTAGCAATCAGCCCCAGCATTTT. Protein: CASSLVSSNQPQHF.

The J gene is TRBJ2-5, the V gene TRBV7-3; 7 nucleotides agree with TRBD2. The germline V gene has CDR1 SGHTA and CDR2 FQGTGA. The ends lost 5 bases at V and 4 bases at J; junction bases unmatched: 7. The CDR3 consists of 14 residues. DNA for the CDR3: TGTGCCAGCAGCCCCCACGGGGGGTCAGAGACCCAGTACTTC. Its protein is CASSPHGGSETQYF. Combining the CDR3 with reference TRBV7-3 and TRBJ2-5 gives the whole variable domain GAGVSQTPSNKVTEKGKYVELRCDPISGHTALYWYRQSLGQGPEFLIYFQGTGAADDSGLPNDRFFAVRPEGSVSTLKIQRTERGDSAVYLCASSPHGGSETQYFGPGTRLLVL.

The chain has TRBV12-3 or TRBV12-4 and TRBJ2-3, with 8 bases aligning to TRBD2. The CDR3 contains 15 residues. V gave up 6 bases and J gave up 3 bases; unmatched junction bases: 8. The CDR3 loop is CASSPQRGTTDTQYF. CDR3 coding DNA: TGTGCCAGCAGCCCTCAGCGGGGGACGACAGATACGCAGTATTTT.

The chain combines TRBV7-9 with TRBJ1-2; D is ambiguous. Germline V gives CDR1 SEHNR, CDR2 FQNEAQ (reference sequence). The CDR3 totals 14 residues. V lost 3 bases, J lost 4 bases, and 12 bases lay in between. The CDR3 DNA reads TGTGCCAGCAGCTTGGGCACCAACTCCTATGGCTACACCTTC. Protein: CASSLGTNSYGYTF.

This clonotype was recorded at least ten times. The V gene is TRBV27, the J gene TRBJ1-5; D unclear. The CDR3 is made up of 13 amino acids. Between the trimmed V and J ends, which lost 2 bases and 6 bases, there was a span of 8 bases. The germline CDR1 and CDR2 sequences are MNHEY and SMNVEV (reference sequence). CDR3 sequence: CASSLDVGQPQHF. CDR3 coding DNA: TGTGCCAGCAGTTTAGATGTGGGTCAGCCCCAGCATTTT.

This chain uses TRBV29-1 with TRBJ2-2, with D uncertain. V dropped 7 bases and J dropped 2 bases, with 8 bases sitting between them. Germline CDR1 reads SQVTM; CDR2 reads ANQGSEA. The CDR3 runs 12 residues. Here the CDR3 DNA reads TGCAGCGCCACCTACAACACCGGGGAGCTGTTTTTT. Residues: CSATYNTGELFF.